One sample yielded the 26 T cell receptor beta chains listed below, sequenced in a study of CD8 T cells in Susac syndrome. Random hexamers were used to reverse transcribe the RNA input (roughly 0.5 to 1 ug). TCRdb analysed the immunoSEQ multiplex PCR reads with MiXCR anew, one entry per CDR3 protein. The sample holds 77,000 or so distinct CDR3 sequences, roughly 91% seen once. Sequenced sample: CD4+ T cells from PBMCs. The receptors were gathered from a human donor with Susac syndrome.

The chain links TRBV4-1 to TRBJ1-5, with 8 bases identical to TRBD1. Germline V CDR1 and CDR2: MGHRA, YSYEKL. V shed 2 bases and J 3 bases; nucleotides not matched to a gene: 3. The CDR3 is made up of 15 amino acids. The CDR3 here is CASSQQGADNQPQHF. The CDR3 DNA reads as TGCGCCAGCAGCCAACAGGGGGCTGACAATCAGCCCCAGCATTTT.

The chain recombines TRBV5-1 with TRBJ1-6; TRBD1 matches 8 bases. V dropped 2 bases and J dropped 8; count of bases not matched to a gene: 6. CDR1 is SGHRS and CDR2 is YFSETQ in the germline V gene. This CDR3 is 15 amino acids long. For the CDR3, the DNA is TGCGCCAGCAGCTTAAGGACAGGGAGGGATTCACCCCTCCACTTT. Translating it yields CASSLRTGRDSPLHF.

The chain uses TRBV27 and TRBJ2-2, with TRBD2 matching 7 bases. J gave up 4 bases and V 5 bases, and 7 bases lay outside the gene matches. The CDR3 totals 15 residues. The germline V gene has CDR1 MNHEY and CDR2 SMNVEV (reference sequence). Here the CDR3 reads CASSRDYPITGELFF. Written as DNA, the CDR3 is TGTGCCAGCAGTCGGGACTACCCAATCACCGGGGAGCTGTTTTTT.

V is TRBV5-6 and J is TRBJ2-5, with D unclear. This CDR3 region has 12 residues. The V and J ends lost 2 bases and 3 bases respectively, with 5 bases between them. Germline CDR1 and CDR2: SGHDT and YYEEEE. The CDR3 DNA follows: TGTGCCAGCAGCTTTAACGAAGAGACCCAGTACTTC. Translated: CASSFNEETQYF.

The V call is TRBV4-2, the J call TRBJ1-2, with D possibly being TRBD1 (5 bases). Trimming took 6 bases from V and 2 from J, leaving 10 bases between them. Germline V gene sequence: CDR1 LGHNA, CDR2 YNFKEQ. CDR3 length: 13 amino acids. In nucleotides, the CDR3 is TGTGCCAGCAGAGCTTGGGGGAACTATGGCTACACCTTC. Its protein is CASRAWGNYGYTF.

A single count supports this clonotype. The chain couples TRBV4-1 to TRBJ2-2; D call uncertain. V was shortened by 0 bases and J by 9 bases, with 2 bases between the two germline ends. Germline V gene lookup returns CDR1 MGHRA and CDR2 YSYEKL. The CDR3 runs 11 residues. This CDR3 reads CASSQDRELFF. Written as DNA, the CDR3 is TGCGCCAGCAGCCAAGACAGGGAGCTGTTTTTT.

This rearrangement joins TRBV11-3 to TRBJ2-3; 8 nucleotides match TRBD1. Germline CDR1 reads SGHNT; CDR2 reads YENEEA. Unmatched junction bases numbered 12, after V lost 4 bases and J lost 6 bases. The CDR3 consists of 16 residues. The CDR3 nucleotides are TGTGCCAGCAGCTCCGGACAGGGAACCTTTAAGGATACGCAGTATTTT. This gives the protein CASSSGQGTFKDTQYF.

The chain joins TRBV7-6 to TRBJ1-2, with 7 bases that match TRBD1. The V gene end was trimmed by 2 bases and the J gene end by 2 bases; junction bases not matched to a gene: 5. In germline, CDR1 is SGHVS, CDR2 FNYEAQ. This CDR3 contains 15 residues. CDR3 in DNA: TGTGCCAGCAGCTTACAAACAGGGGCAAACTATGGCTACACCTTC. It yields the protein CASSLQTGANYGYTF.

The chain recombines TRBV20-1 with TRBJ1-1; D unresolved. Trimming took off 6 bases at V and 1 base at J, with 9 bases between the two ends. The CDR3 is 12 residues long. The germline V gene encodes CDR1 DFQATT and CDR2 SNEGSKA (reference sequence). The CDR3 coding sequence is TGCAGTGCCTTTGACACGAACACTGAAGCTTTCTTT. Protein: CSAFDTNTEAFF.

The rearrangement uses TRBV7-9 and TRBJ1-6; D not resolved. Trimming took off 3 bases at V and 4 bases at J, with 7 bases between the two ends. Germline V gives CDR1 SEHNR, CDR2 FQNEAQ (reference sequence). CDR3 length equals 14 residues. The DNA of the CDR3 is TGTGCCAGCAGCTTCGCAGGTTATAATTCACCCCTCCACTTT. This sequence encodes CASSFAGYNSPLHF.

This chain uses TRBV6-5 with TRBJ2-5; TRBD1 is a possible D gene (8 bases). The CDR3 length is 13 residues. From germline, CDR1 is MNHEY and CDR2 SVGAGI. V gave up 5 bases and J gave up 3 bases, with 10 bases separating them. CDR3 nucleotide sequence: TGTGCCAGCAGTACAGGGGGGGAAGAGACCCAGTACTTC. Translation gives CASSTGGEETQYF.

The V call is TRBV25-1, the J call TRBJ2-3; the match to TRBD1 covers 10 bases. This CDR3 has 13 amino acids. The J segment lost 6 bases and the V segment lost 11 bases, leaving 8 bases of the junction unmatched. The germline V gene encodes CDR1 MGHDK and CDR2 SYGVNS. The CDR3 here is CAARQGARDTQYF. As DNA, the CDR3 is TGTGCCGCTCGACAGGGGGCGCGGGATACGCAGTATTTT.

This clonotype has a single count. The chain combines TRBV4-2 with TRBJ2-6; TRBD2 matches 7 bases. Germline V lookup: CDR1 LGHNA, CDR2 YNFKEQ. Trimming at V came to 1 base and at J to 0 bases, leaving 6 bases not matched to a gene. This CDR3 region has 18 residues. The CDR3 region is CASSQGALASSGANVLTF. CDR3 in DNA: TGTGCCAGCAGCCAAGGAGCACTAGCGAGCTCTGGGGCCAACGTCCTGACTTTC.

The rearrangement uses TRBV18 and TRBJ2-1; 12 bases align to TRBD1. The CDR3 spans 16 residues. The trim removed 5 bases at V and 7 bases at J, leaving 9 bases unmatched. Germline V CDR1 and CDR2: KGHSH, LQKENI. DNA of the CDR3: TGTGCCAGCTCATCCAGCGGGACAGGGGGCTGGAATGAGCAGTTCTTC. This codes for CASSSSGTGGWNEQFF.

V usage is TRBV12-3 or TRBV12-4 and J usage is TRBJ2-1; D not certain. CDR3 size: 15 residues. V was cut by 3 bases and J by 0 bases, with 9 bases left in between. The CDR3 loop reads CASSLALSSYNEQFF. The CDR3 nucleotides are TGTGCCAGCAGTTTGGCCTTAAGCTCCTACAATGAGCAGTTCTTC.

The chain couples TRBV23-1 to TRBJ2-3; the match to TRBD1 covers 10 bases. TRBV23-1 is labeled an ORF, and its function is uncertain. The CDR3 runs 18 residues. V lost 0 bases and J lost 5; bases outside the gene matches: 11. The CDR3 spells CASSQSGWDRGKIDTQYF. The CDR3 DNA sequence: TGCGCCAGCAGTCAATCAGGATGGGACAGGGGTAAAATAGATACGCAGTATTTT.

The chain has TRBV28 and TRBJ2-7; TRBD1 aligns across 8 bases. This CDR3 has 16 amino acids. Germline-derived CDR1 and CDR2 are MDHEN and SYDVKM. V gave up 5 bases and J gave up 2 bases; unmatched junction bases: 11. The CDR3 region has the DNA TGTGCCAGCAGTCACCGTACAGGGGGAGTTACCTACGAGCAGTACTTC. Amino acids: CASSHRTGGVTYEQYF.

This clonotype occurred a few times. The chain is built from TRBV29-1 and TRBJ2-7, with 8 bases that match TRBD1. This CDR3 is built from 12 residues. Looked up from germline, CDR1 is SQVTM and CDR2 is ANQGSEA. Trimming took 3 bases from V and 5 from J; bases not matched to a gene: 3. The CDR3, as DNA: TGCAGCGTTGAGCAGGGGGCCCACGAGCAGTACTTC. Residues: CSVEQGAHEQYF.

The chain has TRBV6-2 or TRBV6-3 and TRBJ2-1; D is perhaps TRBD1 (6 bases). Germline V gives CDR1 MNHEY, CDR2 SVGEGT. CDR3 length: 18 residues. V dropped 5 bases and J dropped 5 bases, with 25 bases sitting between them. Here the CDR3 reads CASSRQEALGQANNEQFF. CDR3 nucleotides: TGTGCCAGCAGTCGACAGGAAGCACTGGGACAAGCCAACAATGAGCAGTTCTTC.

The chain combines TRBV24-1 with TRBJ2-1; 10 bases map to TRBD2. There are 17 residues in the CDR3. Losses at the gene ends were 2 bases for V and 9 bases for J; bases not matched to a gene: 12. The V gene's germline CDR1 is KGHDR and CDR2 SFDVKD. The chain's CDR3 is CATSDSRLAGDRGEQFF. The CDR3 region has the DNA TGTGCCACCAGTGATTCTCGGCTAGCGGGAGATCGGGGTGAGCAGTTCTTC.

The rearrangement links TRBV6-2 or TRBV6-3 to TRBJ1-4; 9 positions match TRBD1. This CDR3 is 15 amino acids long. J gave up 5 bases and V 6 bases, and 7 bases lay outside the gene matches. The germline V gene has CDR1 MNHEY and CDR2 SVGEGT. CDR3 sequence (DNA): TGTGCCAGCAGAAGAATCGGGACAGGGAATGAAAAACTGTTTTTT. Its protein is CASRRIGTGNEKLFF.

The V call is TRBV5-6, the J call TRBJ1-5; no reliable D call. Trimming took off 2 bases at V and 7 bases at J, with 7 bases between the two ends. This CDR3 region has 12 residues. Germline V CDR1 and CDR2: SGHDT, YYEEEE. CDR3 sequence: CASSLLGQPQHF. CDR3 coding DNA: TGTGCCAGCAGCTTATTGGGCCAGCCCCAGCATTTT.

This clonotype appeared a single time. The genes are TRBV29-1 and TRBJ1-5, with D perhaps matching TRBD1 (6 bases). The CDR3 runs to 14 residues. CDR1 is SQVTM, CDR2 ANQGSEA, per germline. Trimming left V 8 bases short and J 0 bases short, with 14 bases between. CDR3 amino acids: CSPPGAPSNQPQHF. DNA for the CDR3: TGCAGCCCCCCAGGGGCACCTAGCAATCAGCCCCAGCATTTT.

The CDR3 is CASSLGLGAYEQYF. The CDR3 DNA reads as TGTGCCAGCAGCTTAGGCTTGGGGGCCTACGAGCAGTACTTC. The chain carries TRBV7-2 and TRBJ2-7, with D perhaps given as TRBD1 or TRBD2 (5 bases each). Germline-derived CDR1 and CDR2 are SGHTA and FQGNSA. V lost 1 base and J lost 2, with 9 bases in between. This CDR3 spans 14 amino acids.

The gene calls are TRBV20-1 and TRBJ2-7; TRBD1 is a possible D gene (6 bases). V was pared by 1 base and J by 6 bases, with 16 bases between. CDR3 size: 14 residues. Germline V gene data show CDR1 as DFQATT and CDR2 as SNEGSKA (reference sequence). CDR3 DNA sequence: TGCAGTGCTAGAGCAACCAGGGGTTTCCGCGAGCAGTACTTC. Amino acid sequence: CSARATRGFREQYF.

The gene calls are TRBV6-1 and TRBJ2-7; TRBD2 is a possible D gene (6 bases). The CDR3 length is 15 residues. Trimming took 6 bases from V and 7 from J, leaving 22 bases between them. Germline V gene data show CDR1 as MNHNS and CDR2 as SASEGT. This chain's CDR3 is CASSPTAGLTLEQYF. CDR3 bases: TGTGCCAGCAGCCCCACCGCCGGACTAACCTTGGAGCAGTACTTC.